This T cell receptor beta chain was recovered during a study of T-cell memory formation after mild COVID-19 (dated by TCRdb to the early 2020s). Looking at the study overall: TCR sequence clusters from the two donors were largely donor specific. In a couple of donors, T-cell clones that expanded and contracted after mild COVID-19 were followed by sequencing TCRalpha and TCRbeta repertoires longitudinally. Two young, previously healthy adult volunteers made up the cohort, one male and one female.

Ficoll-Paque density gradient centrifugation was used to isolate PBMCs. Beyond this particular receptor, the publication reports: Contracting CD4+ clones appeared mostly in the CM and EM memory subsets, whereas CD8+ clones were enriched in EMRA. Whether the second-wave clones peaking on day 37 were SARS-CoV-2 specific was not confirmed. The detection of some responding clones in pre-infection memory suggests that pre-existing cross-reactive memory T cells joined the SARS-CoV-2 response. The study covered only a couple of mild cases, and larger cohorts including severe cases with pre-infection samples were considered necessary. Balanced CD4/CD8 phenotypes were observed for clones contracting from day 15 to 85, whereas a bias towards CD4+ was observed for a second wave of clones expanding from day 15 to 37.

As to this clonotype: What antigen it recognizes has not been identified. Base qualities are not provided; no much larger clone lies one nucleotide away.

At the junction V is shortened by 1 base and J by 5 bases, with 15 bases in between. In the germline V gene (reference sequence), CDR1 corresponds to LGHDT and CDR2 to YNNKEL. Measured from the cysteine to the phenylalanine, the CDR3 is 15 residues long. The DNA shown is the 45-base CDR3, in frame from base 1. The instrument was an Illumina NovaSeq 6000. TCRalpha and TCRbeta cDNA libraries were built by 5'RACE with constant-segment primers, adding sample barcodes and unique molecular identifiers. RNA was extracted from every sample with Trizol reagent. Library amplification was performed in two PCR steps, and a second sample barcode and Illumina TruSeq adapters were introduced in the second step. Sequencing of the libraries was done on an Illumina NovaSeq, producing 2 x 150 bp paired-end reads. As for how the authors treated the data: The reads were demultiplexed and collapsed into UMI-guided consensus sequences using migec v1.2.7. With mixcr v2.1.11, UMI consensuses were aligned to TRA and TRB V and J templates and assembled into clonotypes. Expanded or contracted clonotypes were those called significant by both edgeR and NoisET, with noise models trained on biological replicates. For edgeR calls, a false discovery rate-adjusted p below 0.01 and a log2 fold-change threshold of 1 were applied. As an exploratory analysis of dynamics, max-normalized trajectories of the 1000 most abundant clonotypes were examined with PCA combined with hierarchical clustering. Separately sequenced CD4+ and CD8+ repertoires were used to assign the CD4 or CD8 phenotype of responding clones. Using fastp at Q25 and MiXCR, TCRdb reprocessed the public reads and kept productive beta chains. Rows matching on CDR3 protein sequence are summarized as one entry with the most common DNA and genes. It is TCRdb's table, rather than the study itself, that gives the V and J calls and clone size. This sample holds 470,000 or so distinct CDR3 sequences; around 20% were observed only once. The top ten hold roughly 8% of the sample.

Sequencing was carried out using PBMCs or a T cell subset sorted from them (not recorded which). This clonotype was sampled from an adult woman who had mild COVID-19 (a few samples of this study predate the infection). The sample titles of this study are shuffled in the database, so cell type and time point are left out; the donor was told from shared clones. The rearrangement joined TRBV3-1 to TRBJ2-7; the D gene is possibly TRBD2, with 6 bases matching. The DNA is as follows: TGTGCCAGCAGCCAAGGCGGCCAGCGGGTGAACGAGCAGTACTTC. The translation is CASSQGGQRVNEQYF.